This T cell receptor (beta chain) appears in the sequencing data of a study of graft-versus-host responses after intestinal transplantation. Study background: Recipients uniformly received anti-thymocyte globulin induction, followed by tacrolimus and steroids for roughly 3 years.

The data were produced by immunoSEQ multiplex PCR, yet TCRdb's version contains in-frame clones alone and is incomplete. The sample holds about 130,000 clones; about nine tenths are singletons and the top ten take around 0.19%. For this clone: The antigen is not known.

Whole-study findings and limits: Graft-donor T cell macrochimerism in patients accompanied high graft-versus-host to host-versus-graft clonal ratios in allografts. Recipient marrow harbored GvH clones, some of which surfaced first in ileum or blood. Early post-transplant HvG declines were associated with peak circulating GvH clone levels.

The origin of this receptor is a human donor who received an intestinal transplant. Here the sequenced sample was unstimulated CD4+ T cells sorted from spleen or lymph node cells, taken before intestinal transplant.

The CDR3 coding sequence is TGTGCCAGCAGCTTGGACGTGGGACAGACTGAAGCTTTCTTT. Amino acids: CASSLDVGQTEAFF. The chain carries TRBV5-6 and TRBJ1-1; 7 bases fit TRBD1. V shed 0 bases, J shed 5 bases, and the junction held 4 bases outside the gene matches. The CDR3 totals 14 residues. The V gene's germline CDR1 is SGHDT and CDR2 YYEEEE.